The rows below give T cell receptor beta chains drawn from one sample of a study of blood T cell repertoires in COVID-19. Assay: immunoSEQ multiplex PCR; the TCRdb copy retains only in-frame clones and omits some. The table has 410,000 or so clones, approximately 89% seen once. Specimen: peripheral blood. Receptor source: a woman aged 40 to 55 with COVID-19, enrolled during active disease. Both conserved end residues are trimmed from each CDR3.

TRBJ1-4,TRBV27,ASSYGNEKLF
TRBJ2-5,TRBV7-7,ASSLAGGAEKTQY
TRBJ2-5,TRBV5-1,ASKHQRGQETQY
TRBJ2-1,TRBV5-4,ASSRTAGRAFYNEQF
TRBJ1-1,TRBV7-9,ASSLAPSMNTEAF
TRBJ2-1,TRBV6-5,ASSSLAFSYNEQF
TRBJ2-7,TRBV9,ASSVDDNYEQY
TRBJ1-1,TRBV6-5,ASSRGTGGYTEAF
TRBJ2-2,TRBV2,ASSMVNKNTGELF
TRBJ1-6,TRBV12-5,ASGRQGSTHSPLH
TRBJ1-3,TRBV5-6,ASSSEQGSGNTIY
TRBJ1-4,TRBV5-1,ASSKDRLNEKLF
TRBJ1-2,TRBV19,ASSMTGSQNYGYT
TRBJ1-1,TRBV7-9,ASSFSQGAEAF
TRBJ1-4,TRBV20-1,SAYRGKLF
TRBJ1-1,TRBV28,ASGQGALNTEAF
TRBJ2-1,TRBV6-2/TRBV6-3,ASSSGSEQF
TRBJ2-7,TRBV5-1,ASSLSRGRSYEQY
TRBJ1-4,TRBV10-1,ASSDTRSDRTNEKLF
TRBJ1-6,TRBV6-1,ASSEEVKGPSPLH
TRBJ1-6,TRBV5-1,ASRFTGGANSPLH
TRBJ2-7,TRBV12-3/TRBV12-4,ASTWGRETEQY
TRBJ1-2,TRBV6-5,ASTRAGQYGYT